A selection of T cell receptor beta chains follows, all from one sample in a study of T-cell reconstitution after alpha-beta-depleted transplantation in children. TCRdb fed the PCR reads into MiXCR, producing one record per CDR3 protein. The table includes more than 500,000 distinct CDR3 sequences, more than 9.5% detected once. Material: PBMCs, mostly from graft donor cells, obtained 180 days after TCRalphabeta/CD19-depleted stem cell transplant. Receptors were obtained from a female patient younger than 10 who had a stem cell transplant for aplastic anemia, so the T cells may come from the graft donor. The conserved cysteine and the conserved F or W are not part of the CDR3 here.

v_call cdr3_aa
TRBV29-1 SVEDGQWGSIPGYT
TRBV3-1 ASSQSVGDTQY
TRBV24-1 ATSDPDRDRRGYT
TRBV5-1 ASSPRTGNIDTQY
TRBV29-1 SVDPDRASGRRTDTQY
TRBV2 ASGRGYTDTQY
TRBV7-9 ASSPSEGYSDTQY
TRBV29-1 SAAGKGVYGYT
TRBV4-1 ASRLLTLGGDEQF
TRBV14 ASSQGGSSEAF
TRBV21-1 ASSTGGASWTEAF
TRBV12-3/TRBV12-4 ASSPWTGLGDEQF
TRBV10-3 ATGGPGFEKLF
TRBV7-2 ASSLSGDSGEQF
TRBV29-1 SVALAVYNEQF
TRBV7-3 ASSLKYRDTQY
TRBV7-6 ASSVIGWRETNEQF
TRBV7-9 ASSSLGQGYNSYEQY
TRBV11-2 ASSSWGGLASDTQY
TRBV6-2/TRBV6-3 ASSYASGNPYEQY
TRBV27 ASKILGGPGRKNQPQH
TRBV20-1 SASMGPGPEKLF
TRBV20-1 SATDRYYGYT
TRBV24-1 ATSDAGTPNTEAF
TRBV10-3 AISQTEGLQETQY
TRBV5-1 ASSFPSGMPKQF
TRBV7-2 ASSQKGLPTGELF
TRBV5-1 ASSLLRGGEAF
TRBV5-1 ASSSWTATDTQY